The T cell receptor (beta chain) described here comes from a study of response to subunit inactivated influenza vaccine. General study results and limits: The authors offered the suggestion that each seasonal influenza vaccination recruits few new T cells.

TCRdb analysed the RT-PCR reads with MiXCR anew, one entry per CDR3 protein. The sample yields 200,000 to 300,000 distinct CDR3 sequences, 9% to 15% seen once. This clonotype was detected many times. Antigen specificity is unknown. This CDR3 contains 16 residues. With 4 bases clipped from V and 2 bases from J, the junction kept 5 bases outside the gene matches. V is TRBV12-3 or TRBV12-4 and J is TRBJ2-6, with 7 bases lining up with TRBD1. This sequence originates from a man aged 45-60 years who received an inactivated influenza vaccine. This specimen consisted of non-naive T cells sorted from PBMCs, obtained 14 days before vaccination. The CDR3 sequence is CASSSDRAAGANVLTF. The DNA for the CDR3 is TGTGCCAGCAGTTCAGACAGGGCTGCTGGGGCCAACGTCCTGACTTTC.